Listed below are T cell receptor beta chains from one sample, sequenced in a study of cytomegalovirus exposure and HLA in healthy donors. Produced via immunoSEQ multiplex PCR; TCRdb's table is partial and in-frame only. The table includes some 120,000 clones, 75% to 85% detected once. The specimen sequenced was PBMCs. Source of these receptors: a man in his forties in good health and CMV-seronegative. Each CDR3 is given with its conserved first and last residue. D genes are given only for firm matches. Where a row states a size, it is once, few, many or the class of an expanded clone; other rows omit it.

. | . | TRBJ2-2 | TRBV20-1 | TGCAGTGCTGGCAACACCGGGGAGCTGTTTTTT | CSAGNTGELFF
. | . | TRBJ2-7 | TRBV18 | TGTGCCAGCTCACCTGCACTTACCTACGAGCAGTACTTC | CASSPALTYEQYF
. | TRBD1 | TRBJ1-5 | TRBV27 | TGTGCCAGCAGTGACAGGGGGGCCGGTCAGCCCCAGCATTTT | CASSDRGAGQPQHF
. | TRBD1 | TRBJ1-1 | TRBV29-1 | TGCAGCGTTGACCTGGACAGGGATGTCACTGAAGCTTTCTTT | CSVDLDRDVTEAFF
. | . | TRBJ2-7 | TRBV21-1 | TGTGCCAGCAACCAACTAGCGGGAGGACAGTACGAGCAGTACTTC | CASNQLAGGQYEQYF
. | . | TRBJ1-4 | TRBV11-2 | TGTGCCAGCAGCTCCGCGGGGAAACTTGAAAAACTGTTTTTT | CASSSAGKLEKLFF
. | TRBD1 | TRBJ2-7 | TRBV5-4 | TGTGCCAGCAGCTTGGGACAGGGGACAAGCGAGCAGTACTTC | CASSLGQGTSEQYF
. | TRBD1 | TRBJ2-7 | TRBV5-6 | TGTGCCAGCAGCTACCGACAGGGGGCGAAATACGAGCAGTACTTC | CASSYRQGAKYEQYF
. | TRBD1 | TRBJ1-2 | TRBV7-2 | TGTGCCAGCAGCTCGGGACAGGGGTGGTACACCTTC | CASSSGQGWYTF
. | . | TRBJ1-3 | TRBV7-8 | TGTGCCAGCAGCTTAGGCCCAGGATCTGGAAACACCATATATTTT | CASSLGPGSGNTIYF
. | TRBD1 | TRBJ2-3 | TRBV7-9 | TGTGCCAGCAGCTTCACCGGGACAGGTTCTTGGACAGATACGCAGTATTTT | CASSFTGTGSWTDTQYF
. | . | TRBJ2-1 | TRBV10-2 | TGCGCCAGTCAACCTAGCGCCTACAATGAGCAGTTCTTC | CASQPSAYNEQFF
. | . | TRBJ1-2 | TRBV28 | TGTGCCAGCAGTTTTCCTGATACTTATGGCTACACCTTC | CASSFPDTYGYTF
. | . | TRBJ2-1 | TRBV6-1 | TGTGCCAGCAGTGCCCAGGGTGGGGTGGCCAATGAGCAGTTCTTC | CASSAQGGVANEQFF
once | . | TRBJ1-6 | TRBV18 | TGTGCCAGCTCACCCCTATCCCCCCAGGGAGGGAATTCACCCCTCCACTTT | CASSPLSPQGGNSPLHF
few | . | TRBJ2-7 | TRBV6-5 | TGTGCCAGCAGTTACTCGACAGTACACGAGCAGTACTTC | CASSYSTVHEQYF
. | . | TRBJ1-3 | TRBV5-1 | TGCGCCAGCAGCTTGGCAGGGATTGGAAACACCATATATTTT | CASSLAGIGNTIYF
. | . | TRBJ2-5 | TRBV5-8 | TGTGCCAGCAGCTTGTCCCTTACAGGGATGGGGACCCAGTACTTC | CASSLSLTGMGTQYF
few | . | TRBJ2-5 | TRBV23-1 | TGCGCCAGCAGTCAGGGTTGGGGAGCAAAGGAGACCCAGTACTTC | CASSQGWGAKETQYF
. | TRBD1 | TRBJ1-2 | TRBV15 | TGTGCCACCAGCAGGGGACAGGGGAACTATGGCTACACCTTC | CATSRGQGNYGYTF
. | TRBD1 | TRBJ1-2 | TRBV28 | TGTGCCAGCAGTCAGACAGGGGGTGGCTATGGCTACACCTTC | CASSQTGGGYGYTF
. | . | TRBJ1-1 | TRBV27 | TGTGCCAGCAGTTTTAGACAGAACACTGAAGCTTTCTTT | CASSFRQNTEAFF
. | TRBD2 | TRBJ2-5 | TRBV5-1 | TGCGCCAGCAGCCCGGGGGGGCCGGGGGAGACCCAGTACTTC | CASSPGGPGETQYF
. | TRBD1 | TRBJ1-5 | TRBV19 | TGTGCCAGTAGTAGAACCGGACAGGGAGGCGGCAATCAGCCCCAGCATTTT | CASSRTGQGGGNQPQHF
. | . | TRBJ2-1 | TRBV2 | TGTGCCAGCAGTCTGGATGAGGGGGGGCCTAGTGAGCAGTTCTTC | CASSLDEGGPSEQFF
. | TRBD2 | TRBJ2-5 | TRBV11-2 | TGTGCCAGCAGCTTAGTAGGGCGGGGGGGAAAAGAGACCCAGTACTTC | CASSLVGRGGKETQYF
few | . | TRBJ2-6 | TRBV19 | TGTGCCAGTAGTATGGGGAGCTCTGGGGCCAACGTCCTGACTTTC | CASSMGSSGANVLTF
. | . | TRBJ2-6 | TRBV5-1 | TGCGCCAGCAGCCCGACTACAGGGAACTCTGGGGCCAACGTCCTGACTTTC | CASSPTTGNSGANVLTF
. | . | TRBJ1-5 | TRBV6-1 | TGTGCCAGCAGTGGACAGACGACAGGTGAAGGACCCCAGCATTTT | CASSGQTTGEGPQHF
. | TRBD1 | TRBJ2-7 | TRBV27 | TGTGCCAGCAGTTTATTTACAGGGGGCGGAGAGCAGTACTTC | CASSLFTGGGEQYF
. | TRBD1 | TRBJ1-5 | TRBV27 | TGTGCCAGCAGCGCGATTTCGACAGGGGGCTTCAATCAGCCCCAGCATTTT | CASSAISTGGFNQPQHF
. | TRBD2 | TRBJ2-3 | TRBV15 | TGTGCCACCAGCAGAGATGGGCTAGCGGGGACAGATACGCAGTATTTT | CATSRDGLAGTDTQYF
. | . | TRBJ1-1 | TRBV5-1 | TGCGCCAGCAGCTTGAGCCAGGGCGGGAACACTGAAGCTTTCTTT | CASSLSQGGNTEAFF
. | . | TRBJ1-2 | TRBV28 | TGTGCCAGCTCACCTGACGTGGGGGCCCCCCTACATGGCTACACCTTC | CASSPDVGAPLHGYTF
. | TRBD2 | TRBJ2-3 | TRBV11-3 | TGTGCCAGCAGCTTAAGCCTGGGGGGGGATAATACGCAGTATTTT | CASSLSLGGDNTQYF
. | TRBD2 | TRBJ2-1 | TRBV11-2 | TGTGCCAGCAGCCGTAGCGGGAGCTCCTACAATGAGCAGTTCTTC | CASSRSGSSYNEQFF
few | . | TRBJ1-1 | TRBV19 | TGTGCCAGTAGTACGGTGGACACCAAAGGGGCTGAAGCTTTCTTT | CASSTVDTKGAEAFF
few | . | TRBJ1-1 | TRBV30 | TGTGCCTGGAGTAATAGGCAGGGGCTAACTGAAGCTTTCTTT | CAWSNRQGLTEAFF
. | . | TRBJ1-1 | TRBV21-1 | TGTGCCAGCAGCAAGGGAAGGGGGCGCTTGGCTGAAGCTTTCTTT | CASSKGRGRLAEAFF
. | . | TRBJ2-4 | TRBV19 | TGTGCCAGCGAGAATGGGGGCGCGGCCAAAAACATTCAGTACTTC | CASENGGAAKNIQYF
. | TRBD1 | TRBJ2-1 | TRBV29-1 | TGCAGCGTTGTTAGGGACAGGGGGCGCGGTGATGAGCAGTTCTTC | CSVVRDRGRGDEQFF
. | TRBD1 | TRBJ2-7 | TRBV5-6 | TGTGCCAGCAGCTACGGGACAGCCTACGAGCAGTACTTC | CASSYGTAYEQYF
few | TRBD1 | TRBJ2-5 | TRBV6-1 | TGTGCCAGCAGTGAGGGACAGAACCAAGAGACCCAGTACTTC | CASSEGQNQETQYF
. | TRBD1 | TRBJ1-1 | TRBV2 | TGTGCCAGCAGTATCCGGGACAGGGTCACTGAAGCTTTCTTT | CASSIRDRVTEAFF
. | TRBD1 | TRBJ1-5 | TRBV2 | TGTGCCAGCAGTTACACCTCCGGGACAGGGGGTAGCAATCAGCCCCAGCATTTT | CASSYTSGTGGSNQPQHF
few | . | TRBJ2-7 | TRBV5-6 | TGTGCCAGCAGCTTGGATGGCAGGATGACCTACGAGCAGTACTTC | CASSLDGRMTYEQYF
. | TRBD1 | TRBJ1-1 | TRBV7-9 | TGTGCCAGCAGCAGGACAGGGGGCTTCGGGAACACTGAAGCTTTCTTT | CASSRTGGFGNTEAFF
. | . | TRBJ2-3 | TRBV30 | TGTGCCTGGGCGGCGGGGATCACAGATACGCAGTATTTT | CAWAAGITDTQYF
. | . | TRBJ2-7 | TRBV25-1 | TGTGCCAGCAGTGACCATGGGGGGTACGAGCAGTACTTC | CASSDHGGYEQYF
. | TRBD2 | TRBJ2-1 | TRBV2 | TGTGCCAGGACTTCTAGCGGGAGTACCTACAATGAGCAGTTCTTC | CARTSSGSTYNEQFF
. | . | TRBJ2-7 | TRBV5-1 | TGCGCCAGCAGCTTGGGCCTTGACAGTTACGAGCAGTACTTC | CASSLGLDSYEQYF
. | . | TRBJ2-3 | TRBV5-1 | TGCGCCAGCAGCTTGGAGGCGTGGAGGGGCACAGATACGCAGTATTTT | CASSLEAWRGTDTQYF
few | . | TRBJ1-1 | TRBV6-5 | TGTGCCAGCAGCTCCTTTGGGCAGCAGAACACTGAAGCTTTCTTT | CASSSFGQQNTEAFF
. | TRBD1 | TRBJ2-5 | TRBV6-1 | TGTGCCAGCAGTGAAGGACAGGGGGGCAGGTGGACCCAGTACTTC | CASSEGQGGRWTQYF
. | . | TRBJ1-2 | TRBV28 | TGTGCCAGCACCTCACCGGGACACTTCTATGGCTACACCTTC | CASTSPGHFYGYTF
. | . | TRBJ1-5 | TRBV4-1 | TGCGCCAGCAGTGGACAGACAAATAGCAATCAGCCCCAGCATTTT | CASSGQTNSNQPQHF
. | TRBD2 | TRBJ2-1 | TRBV5-1 | TGCGCCAGCAGCCTAACGGGACTAGCTGCCCATGAGCAGTTCTTC | CASSLTGLAAHEQFF
. | . | TRBJ1-1 | TRBV20-1 | TGCAGTGCCCTAGTCCTCACTGAAGCTTTCTTT | CSALVLTEAFF
. | . | TRBJ2-1 | TRBV9 | TGTGCCAGCAGCGTAGCTGGAGCCTCCTACAATGAGCAGTTCTTC | CASSVAGASYNEQFF